Listed here is a single T cell receptor beta chain. Antigen unknown. Being one base from a much bigger clone, this may be a read error. The CDR3 does not close with the conserved phenylalanine or tryptophan, likely indicating a read error. The sample is drawn from a study of CD8 T cells in ankylosing spondylitis. The V gene lost 4 bases and the J gene lost 8 bases, with 14 bases spanning the gap. The CDR3 has 13 residues. The germline V gene encodes CDR1 MDHEN and CDR2 SYDVKM. TCRdb re-called the 5' RACE reads with MiXCR, one entry per CDR3 protein. The sample lists under 200,000 distinct CDR3 sequences; around 10% were seen once. Regarding the study as a whole: Blood from ankylosing spondylitis patients appeared to carry a characteristic roughly eight-variant TCR beta motif.

What was sequenced was blood, either unsorted or a sorted T cell fraction (not recorded which). This sequence was found in a male donor with ankylosing spondylitis or in good health (not recorded which). The chain combines TRBV28 with TRBJ1-2; D might be TRBD1 (5 bases). CDR3 coding DNA: TGTGCCAGCAGTTCGCGAAGGGGTTACGGCTACACCCTC. This sequence encodes CASSSRRGYGYTL.